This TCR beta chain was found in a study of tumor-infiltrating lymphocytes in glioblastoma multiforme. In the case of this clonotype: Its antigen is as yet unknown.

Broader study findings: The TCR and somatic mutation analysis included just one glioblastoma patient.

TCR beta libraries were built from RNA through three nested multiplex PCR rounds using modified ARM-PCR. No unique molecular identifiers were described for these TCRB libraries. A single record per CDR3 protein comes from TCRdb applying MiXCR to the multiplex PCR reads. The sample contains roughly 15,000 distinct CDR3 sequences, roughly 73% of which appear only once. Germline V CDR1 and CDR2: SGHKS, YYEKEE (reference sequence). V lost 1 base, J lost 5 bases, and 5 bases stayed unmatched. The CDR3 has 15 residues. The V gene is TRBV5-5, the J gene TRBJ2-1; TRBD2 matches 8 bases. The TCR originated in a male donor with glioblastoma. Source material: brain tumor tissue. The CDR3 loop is CASSLSGSGDNEQFF. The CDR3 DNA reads TGTGCCAGCAGCTTGAGCGGGAGTGGGGACAATGAGCAGTTCTTC.